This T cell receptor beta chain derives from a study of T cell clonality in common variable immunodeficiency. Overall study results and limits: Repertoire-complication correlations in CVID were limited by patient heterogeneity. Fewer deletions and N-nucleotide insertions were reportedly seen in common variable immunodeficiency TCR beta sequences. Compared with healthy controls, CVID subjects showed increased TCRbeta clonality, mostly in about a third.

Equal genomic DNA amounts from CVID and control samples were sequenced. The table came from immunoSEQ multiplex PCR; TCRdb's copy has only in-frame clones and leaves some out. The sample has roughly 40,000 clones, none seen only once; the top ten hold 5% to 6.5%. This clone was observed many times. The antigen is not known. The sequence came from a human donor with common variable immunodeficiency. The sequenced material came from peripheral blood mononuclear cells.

CDR3 sequence: CAWSPSGYSYNEQFF. The part of the CDR3 DNA that was read is TGTGCCTGGAGTCCTAGCGGTTACTCCTACAATGAG. The chain carries TRBV30 and TRBJ2-1, with TRBD2 matching over 7 bases. The read halts 3 residues ahead of the CDR3 end, with the missing end drawn from the germline J gene. Germline CDR1 GTSNPN, CDR2 SVGIG (reference sequence). There are 15 residues in the CDR3. The J segment lost 0 bases and the V segment lost 2 bases, leaving 4 bases of the junction unmatched. Variable domain in full (rest from reference TRBV30 and TRBJ2-1): SQTIHQWPATLVQPVGSPLSLECTVEGTSNPNLYWYRQAAGRGLQLLFYSVGIGQISSEVPQNLSASRPQDRQFILSSKKLLLSDSGFYLCAWSPSGYSYNEQFFGPGTRLTVL.